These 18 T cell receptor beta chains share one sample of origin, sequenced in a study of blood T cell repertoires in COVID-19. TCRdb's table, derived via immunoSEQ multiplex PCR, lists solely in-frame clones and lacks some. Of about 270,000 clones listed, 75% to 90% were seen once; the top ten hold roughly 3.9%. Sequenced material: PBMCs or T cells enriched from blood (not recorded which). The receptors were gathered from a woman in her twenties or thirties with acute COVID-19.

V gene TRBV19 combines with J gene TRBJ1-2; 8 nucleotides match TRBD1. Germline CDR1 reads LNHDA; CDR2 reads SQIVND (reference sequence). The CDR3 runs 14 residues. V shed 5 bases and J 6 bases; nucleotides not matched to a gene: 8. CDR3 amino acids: CASSPGQVFDGYTF. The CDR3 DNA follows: TGTGCCAGTAGTCCGGGACAGGTCTTTGATGGCTACACCTTC.

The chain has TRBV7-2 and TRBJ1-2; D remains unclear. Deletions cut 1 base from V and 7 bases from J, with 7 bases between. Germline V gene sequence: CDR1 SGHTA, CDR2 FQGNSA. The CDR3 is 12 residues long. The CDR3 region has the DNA TGTGCCAGCAGCTTAGACCTCGGTGGCTACACCTTC. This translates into CASSLDLGGYTF.

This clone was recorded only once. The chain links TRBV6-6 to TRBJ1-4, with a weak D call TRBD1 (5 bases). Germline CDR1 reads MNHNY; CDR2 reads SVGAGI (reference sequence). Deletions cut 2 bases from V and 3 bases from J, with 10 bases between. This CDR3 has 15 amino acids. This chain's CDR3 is CASSYLGGANEKLFF. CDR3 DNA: TGTGCCAGCAGTTACCTCGGGGGGGCTAATGAAAAACTGTTTTTT.

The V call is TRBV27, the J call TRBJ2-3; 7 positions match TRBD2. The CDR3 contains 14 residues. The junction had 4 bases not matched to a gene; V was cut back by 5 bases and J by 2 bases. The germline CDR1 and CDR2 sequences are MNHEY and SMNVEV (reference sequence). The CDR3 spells CASSPGDYTDTQYF. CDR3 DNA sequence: TGTGCCAGCAGTCCGGGGGACTACACAGATACGCAGTATTTT.

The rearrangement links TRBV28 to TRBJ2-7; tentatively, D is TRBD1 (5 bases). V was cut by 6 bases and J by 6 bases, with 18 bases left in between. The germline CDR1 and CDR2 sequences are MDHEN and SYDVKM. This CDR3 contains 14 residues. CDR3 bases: TGTGCCAGCAGACCCCTGACAGCCCTCACCGAGCAGTACTTC. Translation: CASRPLTALTEQYF.

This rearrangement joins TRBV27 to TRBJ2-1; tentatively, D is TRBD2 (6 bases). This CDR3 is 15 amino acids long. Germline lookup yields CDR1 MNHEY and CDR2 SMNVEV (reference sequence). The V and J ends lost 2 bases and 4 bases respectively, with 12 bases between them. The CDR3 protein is CASSLMSGLYNEQFF. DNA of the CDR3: TGTGCCAGCAGTTTAATGAGCGGGCTTTACAATGAGCAGTTCTTC.

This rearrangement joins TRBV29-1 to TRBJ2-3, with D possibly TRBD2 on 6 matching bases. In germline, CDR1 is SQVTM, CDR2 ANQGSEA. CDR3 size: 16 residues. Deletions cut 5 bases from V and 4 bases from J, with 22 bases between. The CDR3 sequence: CSVSPGGTELADTQYF. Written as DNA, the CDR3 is TGCAGCGTTTCCCCTGGGGGGACGGAACTCGCAGATACGCAGTATTTT.

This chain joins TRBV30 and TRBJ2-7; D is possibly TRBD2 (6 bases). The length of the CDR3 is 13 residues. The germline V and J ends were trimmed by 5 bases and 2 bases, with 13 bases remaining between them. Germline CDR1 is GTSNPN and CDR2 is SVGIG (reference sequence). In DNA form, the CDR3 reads TGTGCCTGGGACCGGGCGGGGACCTACGAGCAGTACTTC. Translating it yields CAWDRAGTYEQYF.

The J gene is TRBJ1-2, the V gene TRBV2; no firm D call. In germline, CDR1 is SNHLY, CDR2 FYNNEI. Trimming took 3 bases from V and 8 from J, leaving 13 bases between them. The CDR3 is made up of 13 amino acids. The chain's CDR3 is CASSDSSMEGYTF. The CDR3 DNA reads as TGTGCCAGCAGTGATTCATCGATGGAGGGCTACACCTTC. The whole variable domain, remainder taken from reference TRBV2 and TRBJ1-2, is EPEVTQTPSHQVTQMGQEVILRCVPISNHLYFYWYRQILGQKVEFLVSFYNNEISEKSEIFDDQFSVERPDGSNFTLKIRSTKLEDSAMYFCASSDSSMEGYTFGSGTRLTVV.

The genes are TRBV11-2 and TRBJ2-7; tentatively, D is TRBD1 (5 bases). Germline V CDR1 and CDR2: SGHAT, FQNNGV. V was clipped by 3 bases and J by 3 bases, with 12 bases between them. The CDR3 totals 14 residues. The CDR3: CASSFWERGYEQYF. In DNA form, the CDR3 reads TGTGCCAGCAGCTTCTGGGAAAGGGGCTACGAGCAGTACTTC. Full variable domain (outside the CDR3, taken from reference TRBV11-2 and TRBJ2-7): EAGVAQSPRYKIIEKRQSVAFWCNPISGHATLYWYQQILGQGPKLLIQFQNNGVVDDSQLPKDRFSAERLKGVDSTLKIQPAKLEDSAVYLCASSFWERGYEQYFGPGTRLTVT.

This chain's CDR3 is CASSQMRRGGTEAFF. DNA of the CDR3: TGCGCCAGCAGCCAAATGAGGCGGGGGGGGACTGAAGCTTTCTTT. The V call is TRBV4-1, the J call TRBJ1-1; TRBD1 might be the D (5 bases). V was cut by 2 bases and J by 5 bases, with 15 bases left in between. Germline values: CDR1 MGHRA, CDR2 YSYEKL. This CDR3 has 15 residues.

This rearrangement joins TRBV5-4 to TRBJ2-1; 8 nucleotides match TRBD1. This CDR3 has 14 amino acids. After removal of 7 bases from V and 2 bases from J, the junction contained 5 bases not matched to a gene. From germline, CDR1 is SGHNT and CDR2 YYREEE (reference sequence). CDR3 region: CASSRQGTYNEQFF. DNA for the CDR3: TGTGCCAGCTCCAGACAGGGGACCTACAATGAGCAGTTCTTC.

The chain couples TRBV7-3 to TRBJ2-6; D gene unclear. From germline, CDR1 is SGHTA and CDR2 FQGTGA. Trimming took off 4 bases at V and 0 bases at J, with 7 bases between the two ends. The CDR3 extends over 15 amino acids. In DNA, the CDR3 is TGTGCCAGCAGCTCGAGGAGCTCTGGGGCCAACGTCCTGACTTTC. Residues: CASSSRSSGANVLTF.

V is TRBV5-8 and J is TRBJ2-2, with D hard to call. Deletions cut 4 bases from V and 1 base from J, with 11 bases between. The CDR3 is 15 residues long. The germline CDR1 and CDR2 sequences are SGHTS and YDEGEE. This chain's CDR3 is CASSVLSGNTGELFF. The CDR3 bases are TGTGCCAGCAGCGTTCTTTCGGGGAACACCGGGGAGCTGTTTTTT.

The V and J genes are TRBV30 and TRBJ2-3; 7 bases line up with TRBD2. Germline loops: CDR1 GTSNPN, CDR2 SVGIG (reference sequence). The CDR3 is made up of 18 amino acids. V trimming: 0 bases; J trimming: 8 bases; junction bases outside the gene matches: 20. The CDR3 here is CAWSVRFGGEAQVTTQYF. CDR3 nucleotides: TGTGCCTGGAGTGTACGGTTTGGGGGGGAAGCGCAGGTAACTACGCAGTATTTT.

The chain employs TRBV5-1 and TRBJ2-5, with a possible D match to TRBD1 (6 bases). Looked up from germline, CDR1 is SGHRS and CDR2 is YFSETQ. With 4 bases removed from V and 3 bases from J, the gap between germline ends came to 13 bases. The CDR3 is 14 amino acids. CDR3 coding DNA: TGCGCCAGCAGCCAAAACAGGGTAAAAGAGACCCAGTACTTC. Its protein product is CASSQNRVKETQYF.

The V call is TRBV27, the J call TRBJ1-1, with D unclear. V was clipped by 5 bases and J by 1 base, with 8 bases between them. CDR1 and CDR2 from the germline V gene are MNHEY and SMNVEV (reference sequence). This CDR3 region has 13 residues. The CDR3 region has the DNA TGTGCCAGCAGTCCGGGAGGGAACACTGAAGCTTTCTTT. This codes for CASSPGGNTEAFF.

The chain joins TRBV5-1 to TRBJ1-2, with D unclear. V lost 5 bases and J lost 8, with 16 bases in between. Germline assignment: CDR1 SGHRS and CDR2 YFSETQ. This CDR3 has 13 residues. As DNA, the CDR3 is TGCGCCAGCAGTTTAGCTCGAGAGGAAGGCTACACCTTC. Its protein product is CASSLAREEGYTF.